The T cell receptor beta chain described here comes from a study of T cells in Graves' hyperthyroidism and ophthalmopathy. Findings of the study overall: A model of 13 V-J pairs discriminated ophthalmopathy from stable hyperthyroidism. Clonotypes that were expanded in thyroid above 0.001 mostly appeared in blood too.

RNA transcripts gave rise to amplified TCR beta CDR3 regions. The TCR CDR3 first-round RT-PCR relied on the HTBI primer set. TCRdb independently ran MiXCR on the multiplex PCR reads; one entry per CDR3 protein. The sample gives about 180,000 distinct CDR3 sequences, about 15% of which show up once; roughly 30% is in the top ten. This clonotype was observed at least ten times. Antigen unknown. V lost 2 bases and J 6 bases, leaving 14 bases between the germline ends. Germline V gene data show CDR1 as MNHEY and CDR2 as SVGEGT. CDR3 size: 15 residues. V is TRBV6-2 or TRBV6-3 and J is TRBJ2-1, with D maybe TRBD1 (6 bases). The TCR originated in a woman aged 45-65 years with Graves' hyperthyroidism. The sequenced material came from blood. The CDR3 loop is CASSYIGQHTNEQFF. The CDR3 nucleotides read TGTGCCAGCAGTTACATCGGACAGCATACCAATGAGCAGTTCTTC.